This T cell receptor (beta chain) was observed in a study of identical twins. General study points: The authors drew conclusions from cross-sectional statistical analysis rather than following the same donors.

One entry per CDR3 protein results from TCRdb running MiXCR on the 5' RACE reads. This table holds 430,000 or so distinct CDR3 sequences, about 24% found once. Trimming took 5 bases from V and 2 from J, leaving 9 bases between them. There are 14 residues in the CDR3. Of note for this clonotype: The antigen is not known.

This same sample was also part of a study on T cells expressing NK-cell markers. Per that paper: The study sequenced eight donors, seven HCMV-seropositive and one seronegative. In roughly six donors, dominant CD3+CD56+NKG2C+ clonotypes ranked among the top 10 CD8+ clonotypes.

The sequence derives from a woman younger than 35 in good health. The source material was CD4+ T cells sorted from blood. The chain carries TRBV12-3 or TRBV12-4 and TRBJ2-2; D not resolved. The CDR3 DNA reads as TGTGCCAGCAGTCCCACTTTTAACACCGGGGAGCTGTTTTTT. It codes for CASSPTFNTGELFF.